These 2 T cell receptor beta chains were all obtained from the same sample, sequenced in a study of lymphopenia after photon versus proton radiotherapy. The table came from immunoSEQ multiplex PCR; TCRdb's copy has only in-frame clones and leaves some out. The sample contains about 160,000 clones, about nine tenths of which appear only once. This sample comprised peripheral blood, obtained from a patient treated with photon-based radiotherapy. The receptors derive from a man aged 45-65 years with gastric cancer.

The CDR3 nucleotides read TGTGCCAGCTCACCGCAGGACAGTGTGGGCTATGGCTACACCTTC. Its protein product is CASSPQDSVGYGYTF. The V gene is TRBV18, the J gene TRBJ1-2, with D tentatively TRBD1 (6 bases). The CDR3 runs 15 residues. V was shortened by 3 bases and J by 4 bases, with 15 bases between the two germline ends. Germline V lookup: CDR1 KGHSH, CDR2 LQKENI.

The chain has TRBV27 and TRBJ2-7; possibly TRBD1 for D (6 bases). The CDR3 runs 16 residues. In germline, CDR1 is MNHEY, CDR2 SMNVEV (reference sequence). V was cut by 5 bases and J by 0 bases, with 17 bases left in between. Here the CDR3 DNA reads TGTGCCAGCAGTCCGACAGGCTTTAATGACTCCTACGAGCAGTACTTC. It is translated as CASSPTGFNDSYEQYF.